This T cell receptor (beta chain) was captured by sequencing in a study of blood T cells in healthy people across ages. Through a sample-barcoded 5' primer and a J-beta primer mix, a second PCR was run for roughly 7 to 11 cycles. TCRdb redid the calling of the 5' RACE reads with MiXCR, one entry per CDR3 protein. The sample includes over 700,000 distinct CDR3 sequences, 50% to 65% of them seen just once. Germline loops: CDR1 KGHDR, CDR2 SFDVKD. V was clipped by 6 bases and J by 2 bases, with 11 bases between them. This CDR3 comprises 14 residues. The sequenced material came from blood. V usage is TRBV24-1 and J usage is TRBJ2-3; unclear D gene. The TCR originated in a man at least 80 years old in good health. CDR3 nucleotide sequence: TGTGCCACCAGTCAAGGACGGAACACAGATACGCAGTATTTT. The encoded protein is CATSQGRNTDTQYF.